The next 8 T cell receptor beta chains were all read from a single sample in a study of blood T cell repertoires in COVID-19. Measured with immunoSEQ multiplex PCR; TCRdb has only the in-frame clones, and not every one. The table includes 200,000 or so clones, approximately 83% detected once. Specimen: PBMCs or T cells enriched from blood (not recorded which). Receptors were obtained from a woman aged 50 to 60 who had been exposed to COVID-19.

This chain connects TRBV19 to TRBJ2-1, with 7 bases matching TRBD1. Germline CDR1 LNHDA, CDR2 SQIVND (reference sequence). Trimming removed 7 bases from V and 8 bases from J; junction bases left unmatched: 11. The CDR3 is made up of 14 amino acids. CDR3 loop: CASTSRGQSDEQFF. For the CDR3, the DNA is TGTGCCAGTACCTCGAGGGGGCAGTCCGATGAGCAGTTCTTC. Full variable domain (rest looked up from reference TRBV19 and TRBJ2-1): DGGITQSPKYLFRKEGQNVTLSCEQNLNHDAMYWYRQDPGQGLRLIYYSQIVNDFQKGDIAEGYSVSREKKESFPLTVTSAQKNPTAFYLCASTSRGQSDEQFFGPGTRLTVL.

V gene TRBV5-1 combines with J gene TRBJ2-4, with a tentative D call TRBD2 (7 bases). Looked up from germline, CDR1 is SGHRS and CDR2 is YFSETQ. With 6 bases removed from V and 10 bases from J, the gap between germline ends came to 14 bases. The CDR3 has 12 residues. The CDR3 DNA is TGCGCCAGCAAGGAAGGGGGAGGGATTCAGTACTTC. This sequence encodes CASKEGGGIQYF.

The chain carries TRBV29-1 and TRBJ2-7, with TRBD1 matching 7 bases. Germline-derived CDR1 and CDR2 are SQVTM and ANQGSEA. V lost 3 bases and J lost 3; bases outside the gene matches: 2. This CDR3 is built from 12 residues. The CDR3 nucleotides are TGCAGCGTTGAGGGGGACAGCTACGAGCAGTACTTC. Residues: CSVEGDSYEQYF.

This chain joins TRBV28 and TRBJ1-4, with TRBD1 as a possible D gene (5 bases). The length of the CDR3 is 15 residues. CDR1 and CDR2 from the germline V gene are MDHEN and SYDVKM. The ends were cut back, 6 bases at V and 5 bases at J, with 16 bases in the middle. CDR3 nucleotide sequence: TGTGCCAGCAGCCCAAGGAGGGGCAGGAATGAAAAACTGTTTTTT. Protein product: CASSPRRGRNEKLFF.

This chain joins TRBV7-9 and TRBJ2-1; 7 nucleotides line up with TRBD1. Trimming cost V 5 bases and J 7 bases; bases outside gene matches: 14. The CDR3 has 16 residues. Germline V gene lookup returns CDR1 SEHNR and CDR2 FQNEAQ (reference sequence). CDR3 sequence: CASSGRIPGQSNEQFF. The CDR3 DNA reads as TGTGCCAGCAGCGGTAGAATACCGGGACAGAGTAATGAGCAGTTCTTC.

CDR3 nucleotide sequence: TGCGCCAGCAGCTCTCAGACAGGGGTCGGCTATGGCTACACCTTC. This translates into CASSSQTGVGYGYTF. This chain connects TRBV5-1 to TRBJ1-2, with TRBD1 matching 8 bases. The CDR3 contains 15 residues. Unmatched junction bases numbered 8, after V lost 3 bases and J lost 4 bases. In germline, CDR1 is SGHRS, CDR2 YFSETQ.

This chain joins TRBV18 and TRBJ2-5; TRBD1 is a possible D gene (6 bases). CDR3 length equals 13 residues. The germline V gene has CDR1 KGHSH and CDR2 LQKENI. Trimming took 2 bases from V and 5 from J, leaving 9 bases between them. Written as DNA, the CDR3 is TGTGCCAGCTCACCAAGGGACACTGAGACCCAGTACTTC. Translated: CASSPRDTETQYF.

In nucleotides, the CDR3 is TGCGCCAGCAGCTTGGGCGGGTCCGGGAGCACTGAAGCTTTCTTT. Translation: CASSLGGSGSTEAFF. V gene TRBV5-1 combines with J gene TRBJ1-1; D ambiguous. V lost 0 bases, J lost 4 bases, and 13 bases lay in between. Germline V gene lookup returns CDR1 SGHRS and CDR2 YFSETQ. The CDR3 is made up of 15 amino acids.